The 32 T cell receptor beta chains presented below share a single source sample, sequenced in a study of T cells in Graves' hyperthyroidism and ophthalmopathy. There were TCR beta CDR3 regions amplified from RNA transcripts. The TCR CDR3 was amplified in a first-round RT-PCR using the HTBI primer set. MiXCR, applied by TCRdb to the multiplex PCR reads, yields one record per CDR3 protein. The data contain 450,000 to 700,000 distinct CDR3 sequences, approximately 44% of them seen just once; the ten biggest clones take up under 20%. Input material: peripheral blood or thyroid tissue (not recorded which). These receptors all stem from an adult woman with Graves' disease, either hyperthyroidism or ophthalmopathy (not recorded which).

The rearrangement uses TRBV24-1 and TRBJ2-2, with 8 nucleotides matching TRBD1. The germline V gene encodes CDR1 KGHDR and CDR2 SFDVKD. The CDR3 is 14 residues long. V shed 3 bases, J shed 4 bases, and the junction held 0 bases outside the gene matches. The CDR3 DNA sequence: TGTGCCACCAGTGATCAGGGGGCCACCGGGGAGCTGTTTTTT. Its translation: CATSDQGATGELFF.

The sample holds many counts of this clonotype. The rearrangement uses TRBV27 and TRBJ1-5; 9 bases agree with TRBD1. The CDR3 extends over 15 amino acids. V gave up 6 bases and J gave up 5 bases; unmatched junction bases: 8. Germline CDR1 is MNHEY and CDR2 is SMNVEV (reference sequence). CDR3 sequence: CASRAGTGLDQPQHF. DNA of the CDR3: TGTGCCAGCAGGGCCGGGACAGGGTTAGATCAGCCCCAGCATTTT.

The chain carries TRBV7-9 and TRBJ2-5; maybe TRBD2 (6 bases). The V and J ends lost 4 bases and 2 bases respectively, with 11 bases between them. The germline V gene encodes CDR1 SEHNR and CDR2 FQNEAQ (reference sequence). The CDR3 length is 14 residues. The CDR3 region has the DNA TGTGCCAGCAGCTACCGGGACTTACAAGAGACCCAGTACTTC. Its protein is CASSYRDLQETQYF.

Here the CDR3 reads CASSFRRDSTEAFF. In nucleotides, the CDR3 is TGTGCCAGCAGCTTTCGGAGGGATAGCACTGAAGCTTTCTTT. The J gene is TRBJ1-1, the V gene TRBV11-2; no reliable D call. V was trimmed by 3 bases and J by 4 bases, leaving 12 bases between them. This CDR3 region has 14 residues. From germline, CDR1 is SGHAT and CDR2 FQNNGV.

The gene calls are TRBV10-3 and TRBJ2-7, with 9 bases aligning to TRBD1. The germline CDR1 and CDR2 sequences are ENHRY and SYGVKD. This CDR3 has 14 residues. V dropped 8 bases and J dropped 7; count of bases not matched to a gene: 12. For the CDR3, the DNA is TGTGCCATCGGGAGGGACAGGGCCGCTGGGGAGCAGTACTTC. The encoded protein is CAIGRDRAAGEQYF.

This clonotype was picked up many times. The chain recombines TRBV10-3 with TRBJ2-7; 7 positions agree with TRBD2. The germline CDR1 and CDR2 sequences are ENHRY and SYGVKD. The CDR3 runs 14 residues. The junction had 7 bases not matched to a gene; V was cut back by 6 bases and J by 2 bases. As DNA, the CDR3 is TGTGCCATCAGCGAAAGCGGGAAAACCTACGAGCAGTACTTC. It translates to CAISESGKTYEQYF.

This clonotype was seen many times. The V and J genes are TRBV7-9 and TRBJ1-6; D uncertain. This CDR3 comprises 15 residues. V lost 1 base to trimming and J lost 5 bases, with 9 bases between them. Per the germline V gene, CDR1 is SEHNR and CDR2 is FQNEAQ (reference sequence). The CDR3 DNA follows: TGTGCCAGCAGCTTAGGGGTTAACGATAATTCACCCCTCCACTTT. Encoded protein: CASSLGVNDNSPLHF.

DNA of the CDR3: TGTGCCATCAGTGACCCCTCTGGAGGGGGCAGGAGTTCACCCCTCCACTTT. Translation: CAISDPSGGGRSSPLHF. The V gene is TRBV10-3, the J gene TRBJ1-6; 7 positions agree with TRBD1. V lost 3 bases to trimming and J lost 9 bases; unmatched junction nucleotides: 14. CDR1 and CDR2 (germline): ENHRY, SYGVKD. CDR3 length equals 17 residues.

The chain recombines TRBV19 with TRBJ1-5; D call uncertain. The CDR3 is 14 residues long. Per the germline V gene, CDR1 is LNHDA and CDR2 is SQIVND (reference sequence). V was shortened by 7 bases and J by 7 bases, with 17 bases between the two germline ends. This chain's CDR3 is CASKMRQRQQPQHF. CDR3 nucleotide sequence: TGTGCCAGTAAAATGAGGCAGAGGCAACAGCCCCAGCATTTT.

There are many counts of this clonotype. V usage is TRBV30 and J usage is TRBJ1-1, with D maybe TRBD1 (6 bases). Germline assignment: CDR1 GTSNPN and CDR2 SVGIG (reference sequence). CDR3 length: 12 amino acids. Deletions cut 1 base from V and 6 bases from J, with 9 bases between. The DNA of the CDR3 is TGTGCCTGGAGTGACAGGGACCCTGAAGCTTTCTTT. This codes for CAWSDRDPEAFF.

V usage is TRBV5-7 and J usage is TRBJ1-1, with a possible D match to TRBD1 (5 bases). TRBV5-7 counts as an open reading frame of uncertain function. Between the trimmed V and J ends, which lost 4 bases and 8 bases, there was a span of 12 bases. This CDR3 has 12 amino acids. The chain's CDR3 is CASSPSRGEAFF. In nucleotides, the CDR3 is TGTGCCAGCAGCCCCTCAAGGGGCGAAGCTTTCTTT.

DNA of the CDR3: TGTGCCAGCAGCACAAGACAGGGGCTGAGTGGGGGCTACACCTTC. It yields the protein CASSTRQGLSGGYTF. The chain links TRBV7-9 to TRBJ1-2, with 8 nucleotides matching TRBD1. Germline lookup yields CDR1 SEHNR and CDR2 FQNEAQ (reference sequence). The CDR3 spans 15 residues. J was trimmed by 8 bases and V by 5 bases; bases with no gene match: 13.

Ten or more counts support this clonotype. The chain employs TRBV6-1 and TRBJ1-2, with D possibly being TRBD1 (6 bases). Germline CDR1 is MNHNS and CDR2 is SASEGT. CDR3 length equals 13 residues. The V and J ends lost 5 bases and 6 bases respectively, with 13 bases between them. The CDR3 DNA reads TGTGCCAGCAGTCCAAACAGGGTGCATGGCTACACCTTC. It is translated as CASSPNRVHGYTF.

The sample holds many counts of this clonotype. The V and J genes are TRBV20-1 and TRBJ2-7; the match to TRBD1 covers 9 bases. Germline CDR1 is DFQATT and CDR2 is SNEGSKA (reference sequence). V lost 1 base, J lost 7 bases, and 8 bases stayed unmatched. The CDR3 loop spans 14 amino acids. The CDR3, as DNA: TGCAGTGCTAGAGCCCTAGGACAGGGGAGAGAGCAGTACTTC. This encodes CSARALGQGREQYF.

This clonotype has ten or more counts. The V gene is TRBV19, the J gene TRBJ2-7, with D hard to call. There are 13 residues in the CDR3. Deletions cut 2 bases from V and 0 bases from J, with 5 bases between. In germline, CDR1 is LNHDA, CDR2 SQIVND (reference sequence). CDR3 nucleotides: TGTGCCAGTAGTATAACAGCCTCCTACGAGCAGTACTTC. This encodes CASSITASYEQYF.

The rearrangement joins TRBV7-9 to TRBJ2-2, with 7 nucleotides matching TRBD1. V lost 3 bases, J lost 4 bases, and 8 bases stayed unmatched. Germline V gene data show CDR1 as SEHNR and CDR2 as FQNEAQ (reference sequence). This CDR3 spans 16 amino acids. CDR3 in amino acids: CASSFTGTAATGELFF. In DNA form, the CDR3 reads TGTGCCAGCAGCTTTACAGGGACAGCCGCCACCGGGGAGCTGTTTTTT.

This clonotype was observed at least ten times. This chain connects TRBV7-6 to TRBJ2-7; TRBD2 agrees at 9 bases. The CDR3 is made up of 14 amino acids. V trimming: 1 base; J trimming: 7 bases; junction bases outside the gene matches: 5. Germline V gene data show CDR1 as SGHVS and CDR2 as FNYEAQ. The CDR3 protein is CASSLGGRAAEQYF. The CDR3, as DNA: TGTGCCAGCAGCTTAGGCGGGAGGGCCGCGGAGCAGTACTTC.

The chain links TRBV11-3 to TRBJ2-1; D gene ambiguous. The CDR3 length is 12 residues. V gave up 5 bases and J gave up 10 bases, with 12 bases separating them. Germline V gives CDR1 SGHNT, CDR2 YENEEA. The CDR3 DNA follows: TGTGCCAGCAGCATACCAGCCGGAGAGCAGTTCTTC. Translation gives CASSIPAGEQFF.

J is TRBJ2-7 and V is TRBV25-1, with 9 bases that match TRBD1. The junction had 25 bases not matched to a gene; V was cut back by 11 bases and J by 5 bases. The CDR3 is 18 amino acids. Germline V gene lookup returns CDR1 MGHDK and CDR2 SYGVNS. CDR3 bases: TGTGCCCGAAGTACTGCTCGATTATTGGACAGGGGTGTCAACGAGCAGTACTTC. It yields the protein CARSTARLLDRGVNEQYF.

The CDR3 nucleotides are TGTGCCACCAGTCGCCTCGAGACCCAGTACTTC. Translation: CATSRLETQYF. V and J are TRBV15 and TRBJ2-5; no clear D. CDR1 is LNHNV and CDR2 is YYDKDF in the germline V gene (reference sequence). The CDR3 totals 11 residues. The V and J ends lost 6 bases and 5 bases respectively, with 7 bases between them.

The chain recombines TRBV24-1 with TRBJ2-5; 8 positions agree with TRBD2. CDR1 is KGHDR, CDR2 SFDVKD, per germline. V gave up 4 bases and J gave up 11 bases; unmatched junction bases: 17. CDR3 length equals 16 residues. This CDR3 reads CATSDPWTSIADTQYF. DNA for the CDR3: TGTGCCACCAGTGACCCCTGGACTAGCATCGCAGATACGCAGTACTTC.

This clonotype was picked up a small number of times. The chain joins TRBV25-1 to TRBJ1-2; TRBD1 matches 10 bases. This CDR3 spans 15 amino acids. Germline V gene data show CDR1 as MGHDK and CDR2 as SYGVNS. V shed 2 bases, J shed 6 bases, and the junction held 6 bases outside the gene matches. This chain's CDR3 is CASSEAGTGVDGYTF. In DNA form, the CDR3 reads TGTGCCAGCAGTGAAGCGGGGACAGGGGTTGATGGCTACACCTTC.

This clonotype was observed many times. The chain is built from TRBV20-1 and TRBJ1-2, with D perhaps matching TRBD1 (6 bases). The V and J ends lost 6 bases and 7 bases respectively, with 9 bases between them. Germline V CDR1 and CDR2: DFQATT, SNEGSKA (reference sequence). CDR3 length: 10 residues. The DNA for the CDR3 is TGCAGTGCCGAGACAGGTGGCTACACCTTC. Its translation: CSAETGGYTF.

The CDR3 is CASSQTGTGGNQPQHF. The CDR3 DNA sequence: TGTGCCAGCAGTCAGACCGGGACAGGGGGCAATCAGCCCCAGCATTTT. This sequence joins TRBV7-8 and TRBJ1-5; TRBD1 matches 10 bases. Germline trimming cut 6 bases from V and 2 bases from J; bases unmatched to any gene: 7. The CDR3 runs to 16 residues. Germline loops: CDR1 SGHVS, CDR2 FQNEAQ. Full variable domain (rest looked up from reference TRBV7-8 and TRBJ1-5): GAGVSQSPRYKVAKRGQDVALRCDPISGHVSLFWYQQALGQGPEFLTYFQNEAQLDKSGLPSDRFFAERPEGSVSTLKIQRTQQEDSAVYLCASSQTGTGGNQPQHFGDGTRLSIL.

V gene TRBV6-5 combines with J gene TRBJ1-2; 7 nucleotides match TRBD1. The CDR3 has 14 residues. CDR1 is MNHEY and CDR2 is SVGAGI in the germline V gene. V dropped 5 bases and J dropped 3; count of bases not matched to a gene: 6. The chain's CDR3 is CASSNTGVHYGYTF. DNA of the CDR3: TGTGCCAGCAGTAACACAGGGGTGCACTATGGCTACACCTTC.

This clonotype came up many times. This chain connects TRBV5-4 to TRBJ2-3; no firm D call. Germline CDR1 is SGHNT and CDR2 is YYREEE (reference sequence). The CDR3 contains 14 residues. Trimming stripped 0 bases from V and 2 bases from J, with 7 bases between. CDR3 in amino acids: CASSLGEHTDTQYF. The CDR3 region has the DNA TGTGCCAGCAGCTTGGGGGAACACACAGATACGCAGTATTTT.

Concerning this clonotype itself: A read error may account for a junction end that differs from germline. This chain uses TRBV7-8 with TRBJ2-1, with 7 bases that match TRBD1. The CDR3 sequence is 12 residues long. Germline V gene sequence: CDR1 SGHVS, CDR2 FQNEAQ. In nucleotides, the CDR3 is TGTGCCAGCAGCTTGGACAGGCTACATGAAGCTTTC. Its protein is CASSLDRLHEAF.

This clonotype was detected only a few times. This CDR3 reads CASKVQANTEAFF. CDR3 coding DNA: TGTGCCAGCAAAGTACAGGCCAACACTGAAGCTTTCTTT. This chain joins TRBV28 and TRBJ1-1; D might be TRBD1 (5 bases). V lost 7 bases and J lost 2, with 11 bases in between. Looked up from germline, CDR1 is MDHEN and CDR2 is SYDVKM. The CDR3 has 13 residues.

J is TRBJ1-6 and V is TRBV14; D may be TRBD1 (6 bases). CDR1 is SGHDN, CDR2 FVKESK, per germline. Trimming removed 2 bases from V and 8 bases from J, with 7 bases in between. The CDR3 length is 13 residues. The CDR3 here is CASSQNRDSPLHF. The CDR3 bases are TGTGCCAGCAGCCAAAACAGGGATTCACCCCTCCACTTT.

Turning to this clonotype: A much larger clone is a single base away; this may be a read error. J is TRBJ2-7 and V is TRBV6-1; tentatively, D is TRBD1 (5 bases). Looked up from germline, CDR1 is MNHNS and CDR2 is SASEGT. The CDR3 is 12 residues long. The CDR3 reads CASSQGVGEQCF. DNA for the CDR3: TGTGCCAGCAGCCAAGGGGTGGGCGAGCAGTGCTTC.

This clonotype was seen at least ten times. V is TRBV9 and J is TRBJ1-5; no definite D call. Trimming pared 3 bases from V and 0 bases from J, leaving 19 bases between. Germline loops: CDR1 SGDLS, CDR2 YYNGEE. The CDR3 consists of 18 residues. The CDR3 loop reads CASSAWTADGDSNQPQHF. CDR3 in DNA: TGTGCCAGCAGCGCCTGGACGGCGGATGGGGATAGCAATCAGCCCCAGCATTTT.

The rearrangement uses TRBV7-9 and TRBJ1-6; unclear D gene. Germline V lookup: CDR1 SEHNR, CDR2 FQNEAQ (reference sequence). The CDR3 has 15 amino acids. V lost 5 bases and J lost 5, with 13 bases in between. The CDR3 nucleotides are TGTGCCAGCAGCGCCCGCGGGTCGGATAATTCACCCCTCCACTTT. Its protein is CASSARGSDNSPLHF.